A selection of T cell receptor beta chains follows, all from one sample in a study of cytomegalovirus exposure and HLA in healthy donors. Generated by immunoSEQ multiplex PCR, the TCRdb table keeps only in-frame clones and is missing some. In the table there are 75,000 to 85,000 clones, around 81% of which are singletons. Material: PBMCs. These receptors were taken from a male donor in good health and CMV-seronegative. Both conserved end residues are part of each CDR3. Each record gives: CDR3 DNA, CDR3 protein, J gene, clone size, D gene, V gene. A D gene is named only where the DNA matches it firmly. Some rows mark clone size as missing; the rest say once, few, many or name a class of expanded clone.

DNA: TGTGCCAGCAGCCCCACAGGGGTGGGCCCCTACGAGCAGTACTTC
CDR3: CASSPTGVGPYEQYF
J: TRBJ2-7
size: few
D: TRBD1
V: TRBV7-2

DNA: TGTGCCAGCAGCCAAGACGAGACTAGCGGGTACGAGCAGTACTTC
CDR3: CASSQDETSGYEQYF
J: TRBJ2-7
size: NA
D: TRBD2
V: TRBV4-2

DNA: TGTGCCAGCAAACTGACAGGGGGCCATGAGACCCAGTACTTC
CDR3: CASKLTGGHETQYF
J: TRBJ2-5
size: NA
D: TRBD1
V: TRBV7-9

DNA: TGTGCCAGCAGTACGTTATCTGGACAGGGACGTGAAGCTTTCTTT
CDR3: CASSTLSGQGREAFF
J: TRBJ1-1
size: NA
D: TRBD1
V: TRBV27

DNA: TGTGCCAGCAGTCCGCGCAACAGGGGTTCAGAAAAACTGTTTTTT
CDR3: CASSPRNRGSEKLFF
J: TRBJ1-4
size: NA
D: TRBD1
V: TRBV27

DNA: TGTGCCAGCAGTGAAGATAACTGGAGCGGGGAGCTGTTTTTT
CDR3: CASSEDNWSGELFF
J: TRBJ2-2
size: NA
D: NA
V: TRBV2

DNA: TGTGCCAGCAGCGTAGCAAACAGGGACGAGACCCAGTACTTC
CDR3: CASSVANRDETQYF
J: TRBJ2-5
size: NA
D: NA
V: TRBV9

DNA: TGTGCCAGCAGCTTGGCTGCCAGGGCCAACTCTGGGGCCAACGTCCTGACTTTC
CDR3: CASSLAARANSGANVLTF
J: TRBJ2-6
size: NA
D: NA
V: TRBV5-6

DNA: TGCAGCGTTTGGCAAAGAAACACTGAAGCTTTCTTT
CDR3: CSVWQRNTEAFF
J: TRBJ1-1
size: NA
D: NA
V: TRBV29-1

DNA: TGCGCCAGCAGCTTAGACAGCCTCAGCTCCTACGAGCAGTACTTC
CDR3: CASSLDSLSSYEQYF
J: TRBJ2-7
size: NA
D: NA
V: TRBV5-1

DNA: TGCGCCAGCAGCAGACTAGCGGGGGACTACAATGAGCAGTTCTTC
CDR3: CASSRLAGDYNEQFF
J: TRBJ2-1
size: few
D: TRBD2
V: TRBV5-1

DNA: TGTGCCAGCAGTGAAGACCCCGCGGGCTCCCAGTACTTC
CDR3: CASSEDPAGSQYF
J: TRBJ2-7
size: NA
D: NA
V: TRBV2

DNA: TGTGCCAGCAGTTCCACCCGACAAGCGGGAGGTAGCTACAATGAGCAGTTCTTC
CDR3: CASSSTRQAGGSYNEQFF
J: TRBJ2-1
size: NA
D: TRBD2
V: TRBV28

DNA: TGTGCCAGTAGTATGTCGAAGGGGTATTATGTCTCTGGGGCCAACGTCCTGACTTTC
CDR3: CASSMSKGYYVSGANVLTF
J: TRBJ2-6
size: few
D: NA
V: TRBV19

DNA: TGTGCCACCTTGGGAGAGGGAACCACTGAAGCTTTCTTT
CDR3: CATLGEGTTEAFF
J: TRBJ1-1
size: few
D: NA
V: TRBV10-3

DNA: TGCGCCAGCAGCTCGATTCCGCCTTCGGGGGGCGGGCAAGAGACCCAGTACTTC
CDR3: CASSSIPPSGGGQETQYF
J: TRBJ2-5
size: NA
D: NA
V: TRBV5-1

DNA: TGTGCCTGGAGTTGGGAGGGCAACTATGGCTACACCTTC
CDR3: CAWSWEGNYGYTF
J: TRBJ1-2
size: NA
D: NA
V: TRBV30

DNA: TGTGCCAGCAGCCCCCCCCGGGTGCCTGGGAACACTGAAGCTTTCTTT
CDR3: CASSPPRVPGNTEAFF
J: TRBJ1-1
size: NA
D: NA
V: TRBV11-2

DNA: TGTGCCAGCAGCTCAGGATTCCAAGAGACCCAGTACTTC
CDR3: CASSSGFQETQYF
J: TRBJ2-5
size: NA
D: NA
V: TRBV11-3

DNA: TGTGCCAGCAGTGAGACAGGGAGATCACGGAACACTGAAGCTTTCTTT
CDR3: CASSETGRSRNTEAFF
J: TRBJ1-1
size: NA
D: TRBD1
V: TRBV28

DNA: TGTGCCAGCAGTAAGTCTAGCGGGGACTACAATGAGCAGTTCTTC
CDR3: CASSKSSGDYNEQFF
J: TRBJ2-1
size: NA
D: TRBD2
V: TRBV6-5

DNA: TGTGCCATCAGTGAGTCGGTAGCGGGAGTTGATACGCAGTATTTT
CDR3: CAISESVAGVDTQYF
J: TRBJ2-3
size: NA
D: TRBD2
V: TRBV10-3

DNA: TGTGCCAGCACCAAATCACAAGGAGCCTCCCCCTACGAGCAGTACTTC
CDR3: CASTKSQGASPYEQYF
J: TRBJ2-7
size: NA
D: NA
V: TRBV7-8

DNA: TGTGCCAGCAGCGTGGGACAGTTGAACACTGAAGCTTTCTTT
CDR3: CASSVGQLNTEAFF
J: TRBJ1-1
size: NA
D: TRBD1
V: TRBV7-9

DNA: TGTGCCAGCAGCTTAGTTAGCGGGAGCAAGACCTACGAGCAGTACTTC
CDR3: CASSLVSGSKTYEQYF
J: TRBJ2-7
size: NA
D: TRBD2
V: TRBV7-2

DNA: TGTGCCAGCAGTTTAGGGACAGGGGATGAAAAACTGTTTTTT
CDR3: CASSLGTGDEKLFF
J: TRBJ1-4
size: NA
D: TRBD1
V: TRBV27

DNA: TGTGCCAGCAGCCCCAGGGGGACGGCGCAGCCCACCTTC
CDR3: CASSPRGTAQPTF
J: TRBJ1-2
size: NA
D: TRBD1
V: TRBV7-3

DNA: TGTGCCAGCAAGGCCGGGACTAGCGGGTACAATGAGCAGTTCTTC
CDR3: CASKAGTSGYNEQFF
J: TRBJ2-1
size: NA
D: TRBD2
V: TRBV6-5

DNA: TGTGCCATCAGTGTGCGGGTAGTGGGGAACACTGAAGCTTTCTTT
CDR3: CAISVRVVGNTEAFF
J: TRBJ1-1
size: NA
D: NA
V: TRBV10-3

DNA: TGTGCCAGCAGCTTAGTTGACGGGGGGGTTGATACGCAGTATTTT
CDR3: CASSLVDGGVDTQYF
J: TRBJ2-3
size: NA
D: TRBD2
V: TRBV11-1

DNA: TGTGCCAGCAGTTTAAATTACAGAGACTATGGCTACACCTTC
CDR3: CASSLNYRDYGYTF
J: TRBJ1-2
size: NA
D: NA
V: TRBV28

DNA: TGTGCCAGCAGTTTCGGGGTCCGGTTTGATGCTGAGCAGTTCTTC
CDR3: CASSFGVRFDAEQFF
J: TRBJ2-1
size: NA
D: NA
V: TRBV28

DNA: TGTGCCATCAGTGGAGGACAGGGGGCTTCTGGAAACACCATATATTTT
CDR3: CAISGGQGASGNTIYF
J: TRBJ1-3
size: NA
D: TRBD1
V: TRBV10-3

DNA: TGCGCCAGCAGCCCGCAGGGGGCTGAGACCCAGTACTTC
CDR3: CASSPQGAETQYF
J: TRBJ2-5
size: NA
D: TRBD1
V: TRBV5-1

DNA: TGTGCCTGGAGAGAACCGGGACAGGGGCGGGGTGGCTACACCTTC
CDR3: CAWREPGQGRGGYTF
J: TRBJ1-2
size: NA
D: TRBD1
V: TRBV30

DNA: TGTGCCAGCAGCTCGCGACAGGGAACCTACGAGCAGTACTTC
CDR3: CASSSRQGTYEQYF
J: TRBJ2-7
size: NA
D: TRBD1
V: TRBV7-2

DNA: TGTGCCAGCAGTCCCGGGACAGGCTACGAGCAGTACTTC
CDR3: CASSPGTGYEQYF
J: TRBJ2-7
size: NA
D: TRBD1
V: TRBV27

DNA: TGTGCCAGCAGCCCCCTCAGGGACTTTCACAATGAGCAGTTCTTC
CDR3: CASSPLRDFHNEQFF
J: TRBJ2-1
size: NA
D: NA
V: TRBV7-9

DNA: TGCGCCAGCAGCCAAGTTTTGGTCACAGGGAGCTACACCTTC
CDR3: CASSQVLVTGSYTF
J: TRBJ1-2
size: NA
D: NA
V: TRBV4-1

DNA: TGTGCCAGCAGCCCAGGACAGGGATCTAGTAATTCACCCCTCAACTTT
CDR3: CASSPGQGSSNSPLNF
J: TRBJ1-6
size: NA
D: TRBD1
V: TRBV5-4

DNA: TGTGCCAGCATAAGACTAGCGGGAGGTTCCTACGAGCAGTACTTC
CDR3: CASIRLAGGSYEQYF
J: TRBJ2-7
size: once
D: TRBD2
V: TRBV27

DNA: TGTGCCAGCAGCTCTACGACAGGGAACACCGGGGAGCTGTTTTTT
CDR3: CASSSTTGNTGELFF
J: TRBJ2-2
size: few
D: NA
V: TRBV7-9

DNA: TGTGCCACTGAGAACGAGCAGTACTTC
CDR3: CATENEQYF
J: TRBJ2-7
size: NA
D: NA
V: TRBV4-2

DNA: TGCGCCAGCAGCCCAGGGGGCGGTTCCTACGAGCAGTACTTC
CDR3: CASSPGGGSYEQYF
J: TRBJ2-7
size: NA
D: TRBD1
V: TRBV10-1

DNA: TGTGCCAGCTCCCCTATAACAGGATATAATTCACCCCTCCACTTT
CDR3: CASSPITGYNSPLHF
J: TRBJ1-6
size: once
D: NA
V: TRBV2